This T cell receptor beta chain came from a study of identical twins. From the 5' RACE reads, TCRdb called clonotypes with MiXCR, one entry per CDR3 protein. The repertoire consists of 1.5 million to 2 million distinct CDR3 sequences, with under 35% occurring once and the leading ten covering under 0.35%. Findings and caveats of the study: Sequences that were beta out-of-frame showed weaker excess twin sharing.

Germline V gives CDR1 SGHTA, CDR2 FQGNSA. Unmatched junction bases numbered 10, after V lost 4 bases and J lost 3 bases. The CDR3 spans 17 residues. Turning to this clonotype: The antigen remains undetermined.

The chain links TRBV7-2 to TRBJ2-1; TRBD2 aligns across 9 bases. This receptor was identified in a newborn girl in good health. Material for sequencing was cord blood. CDR3 DNA sequence: TGTGCCAGCAGCTCAAGGACTAGCGCCCTTCTCTACAATGAGCAGTTCTTC. Protein product: CASSSRTSALLYNEQFF.